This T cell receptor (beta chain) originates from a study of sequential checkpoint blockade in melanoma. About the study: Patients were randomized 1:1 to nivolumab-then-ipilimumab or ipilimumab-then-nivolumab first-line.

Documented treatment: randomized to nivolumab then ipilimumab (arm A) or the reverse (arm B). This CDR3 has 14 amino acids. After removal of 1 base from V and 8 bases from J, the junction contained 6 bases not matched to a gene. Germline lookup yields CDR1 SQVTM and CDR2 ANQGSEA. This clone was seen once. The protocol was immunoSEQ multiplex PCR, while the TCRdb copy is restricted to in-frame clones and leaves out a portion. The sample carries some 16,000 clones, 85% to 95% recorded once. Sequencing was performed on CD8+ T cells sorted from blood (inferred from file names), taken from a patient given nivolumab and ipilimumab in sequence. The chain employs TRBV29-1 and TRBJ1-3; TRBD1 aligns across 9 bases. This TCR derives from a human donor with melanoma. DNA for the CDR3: TGCAGCGTTGAAGGGACAGGGGAAGAGGACACCATATATTTT. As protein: CSVEGTGEEDTIYF.